The clone carrying this TCR beta chain turned up a few times. The antigen is undetermined. This sample is drawn from a study of human T cells and chemical hapten exposure. Study-level background: 2% DPC applied to an approximately 2 cm by approximately 2 cm arm area sensitized donors. Broader study findings: TCRs exceeding a frequency of 1 in 1000 stayed unchanged under DPC sensitization.

Individual cDNA molecules received unique molecular identifiers in the library. TCRdb re-analysed the RACE reads in MiXCR, keeping a single row per CDR3 protein. The data hold around 110,000 distinct CDR3 sequences, with around 11% observed a single time. The time point was: patch test 3, about 24 weeks after DPC sensitization. This sample's treatment: therapeutic diphenylcyclopropenone sensitization with weekly scalp DPC. Sequenced here: whole blood, sampled in connection with sensitization to the hapten diphenylcyclopropenone (DPC). The TCR was taken from a woman aged 45 to 65 with alopecia areata. Some clones in this sample may be carry-over from other donors' samples.

The CDR3 coding sequence is TGTGCCAGCCAGGGGAACAGCGGGAGAAGTAGCGGGGAGCTGTTTTTT. It encodes CASQGNSGRSSGELFF. J is TRBJ2-2 and V is TRBV7-8; 8 positions agree with TRBD2. This CDR3 region has 16 residues. The V gene end was trimmed by 8 bases and the J gene end by 7 bases; junction bases not matched to a gene: 15. CDR1 SGHVS and CDR2 FQNEAQ come from the germline V gene.